This is a list of T cell receptor beta chains from one sample in a study of T-cell reconstitution after alpha-beta-depleted transplantation in children. TCRdb recomputed calls from the PCR reads with MiXCR, one row per CDR3 protein. Of approximately 50,000 distinct CDR3 sequences in the sample, 52% were seen once. This specimen consisted of peripheral blood, obtained before TCRalphabeta/CD19-depleted stem cell transplant. The origin of the receptors is a boy younger than two with SCID, due to receive a stem cell transplant. Each CDR3 is given with its conserved first and last residue.

CDR3 length	V gene	J gene	CDR3 protein
14	TRBV29-1	TRBJ2-5	CSVGSPRRGETQYF
13	TRBV5-6	TRBJ2-7	CASSPPGAYEQYF
14	TRBV20-1	TRBJ2-7	CSAEPTGNTYEQYF
17	TRBV20-1	TRBJ2-5	CSAIIRGVGGNQETQYF
15	TRBV6-1	TRBJ1-4	CASSPAEGAWGKLFF
14	TRBV29-1	TRBJ1-1	CSAGTGTDYTEAFF
14	TRBV25-1	TRBJ2-3	CASAPSGLRDTQYF
14	TRBV2	TRBJ1-1	CASSQQPYSVEAFF
17	TRBV4-1	TRBJ2-6	CASSRFRDRGGANVLTF
16	TRBV11-2	NA	CASSSAWREETDTQHF
16	TRBV7-2	TRBJ2-5	CASRPNIWGAQETQYF
15	TRBV7-6	TRBJ1-3	CASSRDRFSGNTIYF
15	TRBV5-5	TRBJ1-5	CASSSGEGINQPQHF
15	TRBV9	TRBJ2-3	CASSGRTGLTDTQYF
13	TRBV12-3/TRBV12-4	TRBJ2-7	CASPRGELNEQYF
13	TRBV20-1	TRBJ1-4	CSARGTFNEKLFF
13	TRBV6-1	TRBJ1-2	CASMRQGGYGYTF
14	TRBV7-2	TRBJ2-3	CASSLDSGTDTQYF
13	TRBV7-9	TRBJ1-1	CASSLGEERYAFF
16	TRBV11-1	TRBJ2-3	CASSTTGVTSTDTQYF
14	TRBV5-1	TRBJ1-5	CASSEQGSNQPQHF
15	TRBV5-1	TRBJ2-2	CASSLGDTGAGELFF
16	TRBV4-2	TRBJ1-4	CASSQDRGTEDEKLFF
18	TRBV7-8	TRBJ1-2	CASSLTDRGNNRNYGYTF
13	TRBV6-1	TRBJ2-3	CASSEAEELMQYF
14	TRBV7-9	TRBJ2-2	CASSGQYTTGELFF
13	TRBV10-1	TRBJ2-3	CASSAVDSDTQYF
16	TRBV5-1	TRBJ2-3	CASRSDGSLSTDTQYF
16	TRBV7-2	TRBJ2-3	CASSLVLRGGGDTQYF
11	TRBV29-1	TRBJ1-4	CSVGDGGTLFF
15	TRBV19	TRBJ2-4	CASHGLAGGENIQYF
13	TRBV10-3	TRBJ2-7	CAISEPDGRAQYF
16	TRBV5-1	TRBJ2-1	CASTWDAGGSYNEQFF
16	TRBV5-1	TRBJ2-3	CASSWGGRGSTDTQYF
16	TRBV7-2	TRBJ1-1	CASSWGGGFGNTEAFF
15	TRBV27	TRBJ2-7	CASSLVPGLSYEQYF
18	TRBV20-1	TRBJ2-1	CSARDLHRGRPSYNEQFF
15	TRBV5-1	TRBJ2-6	CASSLTLSGANVLTF
15	TRBV20-1	TRBJ2-7	CSARAPGGPSYEQYF